Described below is a single T cell receptor (beta chain) sequence and its context. The data originate from a study of blood T cell repertoires in COVID-19. At the level of the study: Sources were T cells, B-cell-depleted T cells, or PBMCs; the material itself was cDNA or gDNA.

The germline V gene has CDR1 SNHLY and CDR2 FYNNEI. Trimming cost V 4 bases and J 19 bases, with 11 bases left between them. The CDR3 extends over 10 amino acids. Per the original data handling: From reference gene primer amplification, estimates of nucleated cell counts were derived. Clones were sequenced by immunoSEQ multiplex PCR, and TCRdb holds only the in-frame ones, with some missing. V and J calls and clone size follow that table, whereas D and trimming were derived from the DNA. The profile shows about 290,000 clones, 70% to 90% of them singletons. This chain connects TRBV2 to TRBJ1-6; D is possibly TRBD1 (6 bases). The receptor comes from a woman in her forties or fifties with active or convalescent COVID-19. The sequenced sample consisted of peripheral blood. Written as DNA, the CDR3 is TGTGCCAGCAGTGCGAACAGGGAGCACTTT. Its protein is CASSANREHF.